This T cell receptor (beta chain) was captured in a study of cytomegalovirus exposure and HLA in healthy donors. Donors had nominal health at sampling but likely had unrecorded immune exposures. CDR1 and CDR2 from the germline V gene are SGHRS and YFSETQ. The ends lost 3 bases at V and 1 base at J; junction bases unmatched: 4. The CDR3 is 16 amino acids. This clone was found a few times. Its antigen is undetermined. PCR amplification relied on 60 Vbeta primers (plus 13 Jbeta primers). Generated by immunoSEQ multiplex PCR, the TCRdb table keeps only in-frame clones and is missing some. The data hold under 200,000 clones, with roughly 80% observed a single time. Whole-study findings and limits: In a later analysis, at a false discovery rate of 0.05, under 20,000 TCR beta sequences were associated with HLA alleles. Published work reported that the classifier diagnosed cytomegalovirus status with high specificity and sensitivity. Immune exposure data for these donors was limited to CMV serostatus.

The sequencing sample was made of PBMCs. This TCR derives from a young woman in good health and CMV-seronegative. The rearrangement joins TRBV5-1 to TRBJ1-1; 12 nucleotides align to TRBD1. CDR3 amino acids: CASSWGTGGPNTEAFF. CDR3 DNA: TGCGCCAGCAGCTGGGGGACAGGGGGCCCGAACACTGAAGCTTTCTTT. The variable domain in full, with the rest retrieved from reference TRBV5-1 and TRBJ1-1, is KAGVTQTPRYLIKTRGQQVTLSCSPISGHRSVSWYQQTPGQGLQFLFEYFSETQRNKGNFPGRFSGRQFSNSRSEMNVSTLELGDSALYLCASSWGTGGPNTEAFFGQGTRLTVV.